This T cell receptor beta chain was sequenced during a study of metastatic and nonmetastatic thyroid tumors. On the study more broadly: Samples came from malignant and benign thyroid patients, and repertoires were compared across blood and tumor or nodule tissue.

Thyroid surgery took place with no prior treatment in any patient. TCRdb called clones again from the PCR reads with MiXCR. The sample yields about 40,000 clones, 11% seen once. The CDR3 runs to 15 residues. CDR1 and CDR2 from the germline V gene are SGHRS and YFSETQ. The V and J ends lost 4 bases and 7 bases, in that order; junction bases with no gene match: 10. Overall study findings and caveats: Across blood and tumor, TCR beta diversity in malignant thyroid tumors was reportedly significantly higher than in benign nodules.

The sample holds many counts of this clone. Its antigen is still unknown. Sequenced input: blood. This chain joins TRBV5-1 and TRBJ2-1; 8 nucleotides match TRBD1. The receptor was derived from a female donor with papillary thyroid cancer or a benign thyroid nodule (not recorded which). Some clones in this sample may be carry-over from other donors' samples. The CDR3 sequence: CASSPDRVRWNEQFF. In nucleotides, the CDR3 is TGCGCCAGCAGCCCGGACAGGGTTCGGTGGAATGAGCAGTTCTTC.